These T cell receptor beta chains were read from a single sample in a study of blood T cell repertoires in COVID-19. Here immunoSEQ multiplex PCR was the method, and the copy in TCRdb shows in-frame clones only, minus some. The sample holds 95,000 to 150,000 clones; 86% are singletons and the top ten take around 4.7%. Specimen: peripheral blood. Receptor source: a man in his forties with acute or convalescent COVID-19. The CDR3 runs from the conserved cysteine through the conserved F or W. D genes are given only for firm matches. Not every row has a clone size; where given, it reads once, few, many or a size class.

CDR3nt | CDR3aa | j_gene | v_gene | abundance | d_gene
TGTGCCAGCAGTTCTAACAGTAACTCCTACGAGCAGTACTTC | CASSSNSNSYEQYF | TRBJ2-7 | TRBV6-2/TRBV6-3 | few | .
TGCGCCAGCAGCTCGACCCTTCCCGGGGGCTACACCTTC | CASSSTLPGGYTF | TRBJ1-2 | TRBV5-1 | . | .
TGCAGCGTTTTACAGGGCCTGAACACTGAAGCTTTCTTT | CSVLQGLNTEAFF | TRBJ1-1 | TRBV29-1 | few | .
TGTGCCACCATGGCGGGGGTTAGCAATCAGCCCCAGCATTTT | CATMAGVSNQPQHF | TRBJ1-5 | TRBV6-5 | . | .
TGTGCCAGCAGACCGCCCCGCGAGACACCGAGCTCCTATAATTCACCCCTCCACTTT | CASRPPRETPSSYNSPLHF | TRBJ1-6 | TRBV27 | . | .
TGTGCCAGCAGTGTATCCCAGCGGGAGCGAGAGACCCAGTACTTC | CASSVSQRERETQYF | TRBJ2-5 | TRBV2 | . | TRBD2
TGTGCCAGCAGCGTAGAGGGACTAGCGGAACCCTACGAGCAGTACTTC | CASSVEGLAEPYEQYF | TRBJ2-7 | TRBV9 | . | TRBD2
TGTGCCAGCAGCGCGAAGTTCCGGTACAATGAGCAGTTCTTC | CASSAKFRYNEQFF | TRBJ2-1 | TRBV5-6 | . | .
TGTGCCAGCTCACCAAGGGGGAATTGGGACACTGAAGCTTTCTTT | CASSPRGNWDTEAFF | TRBJ1-1 | TRBV18 | . | .
TGTGCCAGCAGCTTAAGGGCAGGGGGCGCGGAGACCCAGTACTTC | CASSLRAGGAETQYF | TRBJ2-5 | TRBV11-3 | . | TRBD1
TGTGCCAGCGGGGACTCCAACACCGGGGAGCTGTTTTTT | CASGDSNTGELFF | TRBJ2-2 | TRBV2 | . | .
TGTGCCAGCTCAAAACCGAATTCGATCGCCACAGGGTCCTCCTACAATGAGCAGTTCTTC | CASSKPNSIATGSSYNEQFF | TRBJ2-1 | TRBV18 | . | .
TGTGCCAGTAGTGAGGGGGTGAGAAATGGCTACACCTTC | CASSEGVRNGYTF | TRBJ1-2 | TRBV19 | . | .
TGTGCCAGCAGCTTTAGTAAGAGACAGGAGTCTTCCTACGAGCAGTACTTC | CASSFSKRQESSYEQYF | TRBJ2-7 | TRBV5-6 | . | .
TGTGCCTGGACCAGGACTAACTATGGCTACACCTTC | CAWTRTNYGYTF | TRBJ1-2 | TRBV30 | . | .
TGCGCCAGCAGCCAAGATTACTACACGAGCTCTGGGGCCAACGTCCTGACTTTC | CASSQDYYTSSGANVLTF | TRBJ2-6 | TRBV4-3 | . | .
TGTGCCAGCAGCCGGGAGCCCTCCGGGACAGGGAAGAACACCATATATTTT | CASSREPSGTGKNTIYF | TRBJ1-3 | TRBV4-2 | . | TRBD1
TGTGCCAGCATGGGCATGAACACTGAAGCTTTCTTT | CASMGMNTEAFF | TRBJ1-1 | TRBV2 | . | .
TGTGCCAGCAGCGTAGCACAGTCTAACTATGGCTACACCTTC | CASSVAQSNYGYTF | TRBJ1-2 | TRBV9 | . | .
TGTGCCAGCTCACGGACAGGGATTATCACTGAAGCTTTCTTT | CASSRTGIITEAFF | TRBJ1-1 | TRBV18 | . | TRBD1
TGCACCAGCAGCCAAGATAGGAGACTGTCGTACAATGAGCAGTTCTTC | CTSSQDRRLSYNEQFF | TRBJ2-1 | TRBV1 | . | .
TGCGCCAGCAGCCAAGAGGGGCGGTACCAAGAGACCCAGTACTTC | CASSQEGRYQETQYF | TRBJ2-5 | TRBV4-1 | . | .